The 30 T cell receptor beta chains below all came from one sample that was sequenced in a study of technical replicates of blood from several donors. The data were produced by immunoSEQ multiplex PCR, yet TCRdb's version contains in-frame clones alone and is incomplete. Among tens of thousands of clones listed, about 90% were seen once. Input material: T cells isolated from PBMCs. These receptors all come from a human donor in good health.

V gene TRBV19 combines with J gene TRBJ2-1, with 7 bases identical to TRBD1. This CDR3 is 14 amino acids long. J gave up 8 bases and V 7 bases, and 11 bases lay outside the gene matches. Germline V gene data show CDR1 as LNHDA and CDR2 as SQIVND (reference sequence). The CDR3 protein is CASTTDRDGYEQFF. As DNA, the CDR3 is TGTGCCAGTACTACCGACAGGGATGGTTATGAGCAGTTCTTC.

The chain uses TRBV6-5 and TRBJ1-1; the match to TRBD1 covers 7 bases. Germline V gives CDR1 MNHEY, CDR2 SVGAGI. The CDR3 totals 15 residues. Trimming took 6 bases from V and 0 from J; bases not matched to a gene: 7. The CDR3 bases are TGTGCCAGCAGCCGGGACAGCTCCTTGAACACTGAAGCTTTCTTT. It yields the protein CASSRDSSLNTEAFF.

This chain uses TRBV28 with TRBJ2-1; 12 bases match TRBD2. The CDR3 is 18 amino acids. J was trimmed by 10 bases and V by 4 bases; bases with no gene match: 17. Germline CDR1 is MDHEN and CDR2 is SYDVKM. In DNA, the CDR3 is TGTGCCAGCAGTTCAAACGCCCGATCTAGCGGGAGGGCCCCCGAGCAGTTCTTC. This codes for CASSSNARSSGRAPEQFF. Together with reference TRBV28 and TRBJ2-1, the CDR3 gives the full variable domain: DVKVTQSSRYLVKRTGEKVFLECVQDMDHENMFWYRQDPGLGLRLIYFSYDVKMKEKGDIPEGYSVSREKKERFSLILESASTNQTSMYLCASSSNARSSGRAPEQFFGPGTRLTVL.

This rearrangement joins TRBV19 to TRBJ1-2, with a tentative D call TRBD1 (5 bases). V lost 7 bases, J lost 5 bases, and 11 bases lay in between. CDR1 is LNHDA, CDR2 SQIVND, per germline (reference sequence). This CDR3 is built from 12 residues. Here the CDR3 reads CASNLDSYGYTF. CDR3 nucleotides: TGTGCCAGTAACCTAGACAGTTATGGCTACACCTTC.

This chain uses TRBV6-1 with TRBJ1-2; 9 nucleotides match TRBD1. In germline, CDR1 is MNHNS, CDR2 SASEGT. This CDR3 contains 14 residues. Germline trimming cut 6 bases from V and 7 bases from J; bases unmatched to any gene: 9. The CDR3 DNA reads TGTGCCAGCAGCACCCTCGGGACAGGGTTTGGCTACACCTTC. This translates into CASSTLGTGFGYTF.

J is TRBJ2-3 and V is TRBV5-8; D may be TRBD1 (6 bases). The V end was cut by 5 bases, the J end by 6 bases, with 19 bases between. Germline CDR1 reads SGHTS; CDR2 reads YDEGEE. This CDR3 contains 15 residues. CDR3 DNA: TGTGCCAGCAGGGCCGGGACCGGGACACTGGATACGCAGTATTTT. Translation: CASRAGTGTLDTQYF.

The chain has TRBV19 and TRBJ1-1; no clear D. The V gene lost 9 bases and the J gene lost 8 bases, with 10 bases spanning the gap. Germline CDR1 is LNHDA and CDR2 is SQIVND (reference sequence). The CDR3 sequence is 10 residues long. CDR3 coding DNA: TGTGCCAGGTCCGTACAGGAAGCTTTCTTT. This gives the protein CARSVQEAFF.

The J gene is TRBJ1-4, the V gene TRBV2; maybe TRBD1 (5 bases). The CDR3 is made up of 12 amino acids. The ends were cut back, 8 bases at V and 9 bases at J, with 13 bases in the middle. CDR1 and CDR2 (germline): SNHLY, FYNNEI. The CDR3: CASLTGGKKLFF. CDR3 DNA: TGTGCCAGCCTAACCGGGGGTAAAAAACTGTTTTTT.

The chain has TRBV2 and TRBJ2-1, with 8 bases identical to TRBD2. Losses at the gene ends were 3 bases for V and 8 bases for J; bases not matched to a gene: 12. The CDR3 covers 16 residues. Germline CDR1 reads SNHLY; CDR2 reads FYNNEI. This CDR3 is CASSDVRSGVTYEQFF. The CDR3 nucleotides read TGTGCCAGCAGTGATGTTCGTAGCGGGGTCACATATGAGCAGTTCTTC.

The chain employs TRBV6-6 and TRBJ2-3; D may be TRBD2 (5 bases). Germline V lookup: CDR1 MNHNY, CDR2 SVGAGI (reference sequence). V lost 0 bases and J lost 6, with 7 bases in between. The CDR3 runs to 13 residues. CDR3 bases: TGTGCCAGCAGTTACTCGAAGCGGGATACGCAGTATTTT. It is translated as CASSYSKRDTQYF.

The chain carries TRBV5-8 and TRBJ2-2; possibly TRBD2 for D (6 bases). CDR1 SGHTS and CDR2 YDEGEE come from the germline V gene. V lost 1 base to trimming and J lost 8 bases, with 6 bases between them. The length of the CDR3 is 12 residues. CDR3 sequence: CASSLRGGELFF. CDR3 DNA sequence: TGTGCCAGCAGCTTGCGGGGGGGGGAGCTGTTTTTT.

The rearrangement joins TRBV28 to TRBJ2-6; TRBD2 matches 7 bases. CDR3 length: 16 amino acids. Germline V gives CDR1 MDHEN, CDR2 SYDVKM. The trim removed 7 bases at V and 0 bases at J, leaving 6 bases unmatched. In nucleotides, the CDR3 is TGTGCCAGCATCGGGGAGGGCCCCTCTGGGGCCAACGTCCTGACTTTC. It encodes CASIGEGPSGANVLTF.

The CDR3 loop reads CASSLGGEQYF. For the CDR3, the DNA is TGTGCCAGCAGTTTGGGGGGCGAGCAGTACTTC. This sequence joins TRBV2 and TRBJ2-7; TRBD2 is a possible D gene (6 bases). The CDR3 is 11 residues long. Germline CDR1 reads SNHLY; CDR2 reads FYNNEI. V lost 5 bases to trimming and J lost 6 bases, with 8 bases between them.

The chain combines TRBV27 with TRBJ2-3; maybe TRBD2 (5 bases). Germline V gene sequence: CDR1 MNHEY, CDR2 SMNVEV (reference sequence). The CDR3 contains 12 residues. Trimming took 8 bases from V and 1 from J, leaving 7 bases between them. For the CDR3, the DNA is TGTGCCAGCCGAGCGGGCACAGATACGCAGTATTTT. It yields the protein CASRAGTDTQYF.

The genes are TRBV10-3 and TRBJ1-1; maybe TRBD1 (5 bases). V gave up 5 bases and J gave up 0 bases, with 16 bases separating them. Germline values: CDR1 ENHRY, CDR2 SYGVKD. This CDR3 has 16 amino acids. The DNA for the CDR3 is TGTGCCATCAGTCCGGGGGAGGGGCAGTTGAACACTGAAGCTTTCTTT. It codes for CAISPGEGQLNTEAFF.

The chain couples TRBV4-1 to TRBJ1-1, with TRBD1 as a possible D gene (5 bases). This CDR3 is built from 13 residues. Germline CDR1 is MGHRA and CDR2 is YSYEKL. The ends were cut back, 3 bases at V and 7 bases at J, with 12 bases in the middle. CDR3 DNA: TGCGCCAGCAGCCAGGCCCAGGGTCATGAAGCTTTCTTT. Protein product: CASSQAQGHEAFF.

The rearrangement links TRBV2 to TRBJ2-2, with D uncertain. From germline, CDR1 is SNHLY and CDR2 FYNNEI. V was trimmed by 8 bases and J by 1 base, leaving 5 bases between them. The length of the CDR3 is 12 residues. For the CDR3, the DNA is TGTGCCAGCCTTAAGAACACCGGGGAGCTGTTTTTT. Translation gives CASLKNTGELFF.

The chain couples TRBV19 to TRBJ1-1; a weak D match, TRBD1 (5 bases). The CDR3 consists of 14 residues. Germline assignment: CDR1 LNHDA and CDR2 SQIVND (reference sequence). The V end lost 3 bases, the J end lost 4 bases, and 12 bases lay between the germline ends. CDR3 in amino acids: CASSMTGESTEAFF. The CDR3, as DNA: TGTGCCAGTAGTATGACGGGGGAGAGCACTGAAGCTTTCTTT. The full variable domain, rest sourced from reference TRBV19 and TRBJ1-1, is DGGITQSPKYLFRKEGQNVTLSCEQNLNHDAMYWYRQDPGQGLRLIYYSQIVNDFQKGDIAEGYSVSREKKESFPLTVTSAQKNPTAFYLCASSMTGESTEAFFGQGTRLTVV.

The chain has TRBV9 and TRBJ2-7; 8 bases are a match to TRBD1. This CDR3 contains 14 residues. V lost 1 base to trimming and J lost 0 bases; unmatched junction nucleotides: 0. Germline CDR1 SGDLS, CDR2 YYNGEE. The CDR3 DNA is TGTGCCAGCAGCGTACAGGGGGCCTCCTACGAGCAGTACTTC. It is translated as CASSVQGASYEQYF.

The chain couples TRBV5-1 to TRBJ1-2; a possible D gene is TRBD1 (6 bases). CDR1 and CDR2 from the germline V gene are SGHRS and YFSETQ. The CDR3 runs to 15 residues. Trimming stripped 2 bases from V and 8 bases from J, with 19 bases between. CDR3 DNA: TGCGCCAGCAGCTTTAGTGGTGAGGGGGAACGCGGCTACACCTTC. This sequence encodes CASSFSGEGERGYTF.

This chain joins TRBV19 and TRBJ1-2; 8 bases agree with TRBD1. There are 17 residues in the CDR3. J lost 7 bases, V lost 3 bases, and 16 bases had no gene match. Germline V gene sequence: CDR1 LNHDA, CDR2 SQIVND (reference sequence). DNA of the CDR3: TGTGCCAGTAGTATCGGCGACAGGGGTCGGGGTATAGGTGGCTACACCTTC. Its translation is CASSIGDRGRGIGGYTF.

This chain links TRBV5-1 with TRBJ2-3; 10 nucleotides align to TRBD2. The CDR3 length is 14 residues. Germline loops: CDR1 SGHRS, CDR2 YFSETQ. The V segment lost 5 bases and the J segment 0 bases; nucleotides outside the gene matches: 0. CDR3: CASRLAGSTDTQYF. The CDR3, as DNA: TGCGCCAGCAGACTAGCGGGGAGCACAGATACGCAGTATTTT.

The chain employs TRBV6-1 and TRBJ1-1, with TRBD1 as a possible D gene (5 bases). CDR3 length: 16 amino acids. V lost 1 base and J lost 0, with 12 bases in between. CDR1 and CDR2 from the germline V gene are MNHNS and SASEGT. In nucleotides, the CDR3 is TGTGCCAGCAGTGAAGGCGGGGCCTGGATGAACACTGAAGCTTTCTTT. It yields the protein CASSEGGAWMNTEAFF.

The genes are TRBV5-4 and TRBJ2-5; TRBD1 aligns across 9 bases. The length of the CDR3 is 15 residues. The germline CDR1 and CDR2 sequences are SGHNT and YYREEE (reference sequence). The ends lost 2 bases at V and 4 bases at J; junction bases unmatched: 6. As DNA, the CDR3 is TGTGCCAGCAGCTTAGCGGGACAGGGTGTAGAGACCCAGTACTTC. It codes for CASSLAGQGVETQYF.

The chain is built from TRBV5-1 and TRBJ1-2, with 10 bases matching TRBD1. This CDR3 comprises 16 residues. Germline V gene lookup returns CDR1 SGHRS and CDR2 YFSETQ. V shed 3 bases and J 8 bases; nucleotides not matched to a gene: 13. The CDR3 coding sequence is TGCGCCAGCAGCTCTACCGGACAGGGGGATACTCACGGCTACACCTTC. Translation gives CASSSTGQGDTHGYTF.

This chain links TRBV9 with TRBJ1-3; D is possibly TRBD1 (6 bases). The germline V gene has CDR1 SGDLS and CDR2 YYNGEE. This CDR3 comprises 15 residues. V gave up 3 bases and J gave up 2 bases, with 12 bases separating them. The DNA for the CDR3 is TGTGCCAGCAGCGCGTATAGGGGGACTGGAAACACCATATATTTT. Translated, it gives CASSAYRGTGNTIYF.

V and J are TRBV27 and TRBJ2-3, with a possible D match to TRBD2 (6 bases). This CDR3 region has 15 residues. Looked up from germline, CDR1 is MNHEY and CDR2 is SMNVEV (reference sequence). With 4 bases removed from V and 6 bases from J, the gap between germline ends came to 17 bases. CDR3 in DNA: TGTGCCAGCAGTTCCTCCCTCGGGCGGGGCGATACGCAGTATTTT. Translation gives CASSSSLGRGDTQYF.

J is TRBJ1-1 and V is TRBV5-4, with TRBD1 as a possible D gene (5 bases). Germline lookup yields CDR1 SGHNT and CDR2 YYREEE (reference sequence). The CDR3 runs to 13 residues. V lost 3 bases and J lost 6, with 12 bases in between. The CDR3 DNA reads as TGTGCCAGCAGCTCCCAGGGATACGCTGAAGCTTTCTTT. The encoded protein is CASSSQGYAEAFF.

The chain recombines TRBV19 with TRBJ2-1; 9 bases align to TRBD1. From germline, CDR1 is LNHDA and CDR2 SQIVND (reference sequence). The CDR3 has 18 amino acids. Trimming took 3 bases from V and 2 from J; bases not matched to a gene: 11. This CDR3 is CASSIGPRTGAPYNEQFF. The CDR3 nucleotides read TGTGCCAGTAGTATTGGCCCCCGGACAGGGGCCCCCTACAATGAGCAGTTCTTC.

CDR3 protein: CALRRGRGQPQHF. In nucleotides, the CDR3 is TGTGCCTTACGCCGGGGCAGGGGACAGCCCCAGCATTTT. This chain joins TRBV21-1 and TRBJ1-5; the table's D gene call, TRBD1, was not cross checked with the DNA. TRBV21-1 is termed a pseudogene. The CDR3 is 13 amino acids.